This T cell receptor beta chain comes out of a study of cytomegalovirus exposure and HLA in healthy donors. In the case of this clone: The antigen remains undetermined.

Trimming took 0 bases from V and 1 from J, leaving 6 bases between them. The CDR3 loop spans 14 amino acids. The germline V gene has CDR1 SGHRS and CDR2 YFSETQ. Here immunoSEQ multiplex PCR was the method, and the copy in TCRdb shows in-frame clones only, minus some. This table holds approximately 60,000 clones, around 90% found once. General study points: Whilst most TCR sequences proved rare, a subset of public TCRs occurred across many donors. The study put 160 or so TCR beta chains on its list as cytomegalovirus-associated. As was reported, the classifier diagnosed cytomegalovirus status with high specificity and sensitivity.

The TCR comes from a man between 18 and 35 years old in good health and CMV-seronegative. The sequencing sample was made of PBMCs. The chain has TRBV5-1 and TRBJ2-3; tentatively, D is TRBD2 (5 bases). This chain's CDR3 is CASSLGTGTDTQYF. CDR3 DNA sequence: TGCGCCAGCAGCTTGGGGACTGGCACAGATACGCAGTATTTT.